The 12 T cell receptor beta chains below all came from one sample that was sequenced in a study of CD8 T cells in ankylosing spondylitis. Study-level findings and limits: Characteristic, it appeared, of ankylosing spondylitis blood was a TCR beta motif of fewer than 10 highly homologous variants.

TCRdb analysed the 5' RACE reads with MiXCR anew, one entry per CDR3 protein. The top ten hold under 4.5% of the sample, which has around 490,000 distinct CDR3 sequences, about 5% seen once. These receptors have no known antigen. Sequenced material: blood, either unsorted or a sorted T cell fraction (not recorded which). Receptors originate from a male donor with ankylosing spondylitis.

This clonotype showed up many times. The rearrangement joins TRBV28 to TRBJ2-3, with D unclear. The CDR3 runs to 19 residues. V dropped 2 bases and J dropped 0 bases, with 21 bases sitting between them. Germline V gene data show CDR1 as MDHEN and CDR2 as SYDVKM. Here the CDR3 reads CASSLILGSLKLSTDTQYF. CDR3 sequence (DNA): TGTGCCAGCAGTTTAATCCTTGGCAGTCTCAAACTGAGCACAGATACGCAGTATTTT.

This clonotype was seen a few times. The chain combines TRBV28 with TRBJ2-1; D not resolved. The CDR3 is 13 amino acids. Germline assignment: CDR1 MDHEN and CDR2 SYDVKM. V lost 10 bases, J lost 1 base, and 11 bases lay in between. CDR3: CATRSLSYNEQFF. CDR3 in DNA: TGTGCCACCCGGAGTTTGTCCTACAATGAGCAGTTCTTC.

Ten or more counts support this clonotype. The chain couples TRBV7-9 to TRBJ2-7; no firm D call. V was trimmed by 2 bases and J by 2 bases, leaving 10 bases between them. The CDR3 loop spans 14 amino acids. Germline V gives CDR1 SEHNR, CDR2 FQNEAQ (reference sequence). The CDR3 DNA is TGTGCCAGCAGCTTAAGTAGCAATACCTACGAGCAGTACTTC. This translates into CASSLSSNTYEQYF.

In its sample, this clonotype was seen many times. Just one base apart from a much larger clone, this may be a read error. The CDR3 loop reads CASSLDSYQPQHF. The CDR3 DNA reads TGCGCCAGCAGCTTGGACAGCTATCAGCCCCAGCATTTT. The rearrangement links TRBV5-1 to TRBJ1-5; D remains unclear. The V end lost 0 bases, the J end lost 5 bases, and 6 bases lay between the germline ends. CDR1 and CDR2 from the germline V gene are SGHRS and YFSETQ. The CDR3 is made up of 13 amino acids.

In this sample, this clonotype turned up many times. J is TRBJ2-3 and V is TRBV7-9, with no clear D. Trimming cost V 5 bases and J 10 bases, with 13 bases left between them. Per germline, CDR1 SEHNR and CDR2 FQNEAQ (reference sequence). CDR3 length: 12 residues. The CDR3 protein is CASSRDPTAQYF. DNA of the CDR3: TGTGCCAGCAGCCGAGACCCTACGGCGCAGTATTTT.

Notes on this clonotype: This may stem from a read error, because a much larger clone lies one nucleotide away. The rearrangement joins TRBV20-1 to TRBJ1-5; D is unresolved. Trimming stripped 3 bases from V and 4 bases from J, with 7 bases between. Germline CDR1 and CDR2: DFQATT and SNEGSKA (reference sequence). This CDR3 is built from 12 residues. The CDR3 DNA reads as TGCAGTGCTAGGGCAGTGAATCAGCCCCAGCATTTT. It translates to CSARAVNQPQHF.

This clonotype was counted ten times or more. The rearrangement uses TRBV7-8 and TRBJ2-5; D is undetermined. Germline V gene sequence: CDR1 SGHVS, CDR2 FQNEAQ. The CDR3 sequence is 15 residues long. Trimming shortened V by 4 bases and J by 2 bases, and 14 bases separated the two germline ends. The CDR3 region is CASSSLGPKQETQYF. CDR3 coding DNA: TGTGCCAGCAGCTCCCTTGGACCGAAACAAGAGACCCAGTACTTC.

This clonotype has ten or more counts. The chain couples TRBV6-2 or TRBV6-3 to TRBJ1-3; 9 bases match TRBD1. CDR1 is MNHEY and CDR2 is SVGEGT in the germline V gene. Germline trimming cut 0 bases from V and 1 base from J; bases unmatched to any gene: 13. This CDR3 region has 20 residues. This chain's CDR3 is CASSYSPGQGLQLSGNTIYF. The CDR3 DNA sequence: TGTGCCAGCAGTTACTCACCGGGACAGGGCCTCCAACTTTCTGGAAACACCATATATTTT.

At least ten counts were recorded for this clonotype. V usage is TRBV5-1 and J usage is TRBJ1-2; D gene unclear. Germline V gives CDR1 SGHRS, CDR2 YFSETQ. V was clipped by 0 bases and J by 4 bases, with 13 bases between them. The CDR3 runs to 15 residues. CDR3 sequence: CASSLGWERAYGYTF. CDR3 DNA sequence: TGCGCCAGCAGCTTGGGCTGGGAAAGGGCCTATGGCTACACCTTC. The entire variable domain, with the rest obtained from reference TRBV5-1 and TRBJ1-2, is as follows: KAGVTQTPRYLIKTRGQQVTLSCSPISGHRSVSWYQQTPGQGLQFLFEYFSETQRNKGNFPGRFSGRQFSNSRSEMNVSTLELGDSALYLCASSLGWERAYGYTFGSGTRLTVV.

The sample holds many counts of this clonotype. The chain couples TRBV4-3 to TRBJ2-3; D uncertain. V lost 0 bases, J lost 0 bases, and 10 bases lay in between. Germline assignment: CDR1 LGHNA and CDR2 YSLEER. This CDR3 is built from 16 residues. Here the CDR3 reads CASSQDPWVSTDTQYF. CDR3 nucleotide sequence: TGCGCCAGCAGCCAAGACCCGTGGGTTAGCACAGATACGCAGTATTTT.

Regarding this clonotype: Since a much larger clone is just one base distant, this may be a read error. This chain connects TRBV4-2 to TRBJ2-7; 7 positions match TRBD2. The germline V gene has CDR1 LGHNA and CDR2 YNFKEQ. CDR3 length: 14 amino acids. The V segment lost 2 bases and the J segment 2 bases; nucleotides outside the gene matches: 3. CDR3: CASSQRRGTYEQYF. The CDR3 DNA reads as TGTGCCAGCAGCCAACGGCGGGGGACCTACGAGCAGTACTTC.

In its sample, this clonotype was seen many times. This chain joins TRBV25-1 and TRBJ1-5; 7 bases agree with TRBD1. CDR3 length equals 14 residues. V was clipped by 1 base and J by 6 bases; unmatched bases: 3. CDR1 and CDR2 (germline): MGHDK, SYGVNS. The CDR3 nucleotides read TGTGCCAGCAGTGAATCGCAGGGGGTTCAGCCCCAGCATTTT. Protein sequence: CASSESQGVQPQHF.